The next 8 T cell receptor beta chains were all read from a single sample in a study of blood T cell repertoires in COVID-19. Data came from immunoSEQ multiplex PCR; TCRdb stores just in-frame clones and leaves some out. The table has 200,000 to 250,000 clones, 80% to 90% seen once. Sequenced: PBMCs or T cells enriched from blood (not recorded which). The source is a woman under 30 in a cohort exposed to, infected with or recovered from COVID-19 (not recorded which).

The chain couples TRBV5-1 to TRBJ2-7; 7 positions match TRBD1. CDR1 is SGHRS and CDR2 is YFSETQ in the germline V gene. The V and J ends lost 4 bases and 2 bases, in that order; junction bases with no gene match: 6. The CDR3 extends over 14 amino acids. CDR3 coding DNA: TGCGCCAGCAGCAATGGACAGGCTACCTACGAGCAGTACTTC. This codes for CASSNGQATYEQYF.

The table lists this clone with a few counts. CDR3 in amino acids: CASSSRGDSNQPQHF. For the CDR3, the DNA is TGTGCCAGCAGCTCGCGGGGGGACAGCAATCAGCCCCAGCATTTT. The chain recombines TRBV7-2 with TRBJ1-5; weak D call: TRBD1 (5 bases). The V end was cut by 4 bases, the J end by 1 base, with 11 bases between. The germline V gene has CDR1 SGHTA and CDR2 FQGNSA. The CDR3 totals 15 residues. Together with reference TRBV7-2 and TRBJ1-5, the CDR3 gives the full variable domain: GAGVSQSPSNKVTEKGKDVELRCDPISGHTALYWYRQSLGQGLEFLIYFQGNSAPDKSGLPSDRFSAERTGGSVSTLTIQRTQQEDSAVYLCASSSRGDSNQPQHFGDGTRLSIL.

The chain recombines TRBV7-3 with TRBJ2-3; D is uncertain. In germline, CDR1 is SGHTA, CDR2 FQGTGA. Trimming removed 1 base at V and 6 bases at J, with 8 bases between. The CDR3 is 13 amino acids. As DNA, the CDR3 is TGTGCCAGCAGCTTAATATCCAGGGATACGCAGTATTTT. Protein: CASSLISRDTQYF. Combining the CDR3 with reference TRBV7-3 and TRBJ2-3 gives the whole variable domain GAGVSQTPSNKVTEKGKYVELRCDPISGHTALYWYRQSLGQGPEFLIYFQGTGAADDSGLPNDRFFAVRPEGSVSTLKIQRTERGDSAVYLCASSLISRDTQYFGPGTRLTVL.

This clone was detected only a few times. The rearrangement joins TRBV11-2 to TRBJ1-1, with D unclear. The CDR3 totals 14 residues. CDR1 is SGHAT and CDR2 is FQNNGV in the germline V gene. With 3 bases removed from V and 5 bases from J, the gap between germline ends came to 13 bases. The DNA of the CDR3 is TGTGCCAGCAGCTTCTCGTCACCGGGGACTGAAGCTTTCTTT. It yields the protein CASSFSSPGTEAFF. The full variable domain, completed using reference TRBV11-2 and TRBJ1-1, is EAGVAQSPRYKIIEKRQSVAFWCNPISGHATLYWYQQILGQGPKLLIQFQNNGVVDDSQLPKDRFSAERLKGVDSTLKIQPAKLEDSAVYLCASSFSSPGTEAFFGQGTRLTVV.

The DNA for the CDR3 is TGTGCCAGCAGTGAACCATCCGGGACAGGGAAGACTGAAGCTTTCTTT. As protein: CASSEPSGTGKTEAFF. The chain employs TRBV6-1 and TRBJ1-1; 9 bases are shared with TRBD1. The CDR3 extends over 16 amino acids. Germline V CDR1 and CDR2: MNHNS, SASEGT. The V and J ends lost 2 bases and 5 bases, in that order; junction bases with no gene match: 9.

This rearrangement joins TRBV28 to TRBJ1-3; tentative D call: TRBD1 (6 bases). The CDR3 covers 13 residues. Trimming removed 3 bases from V and 9 bases from J, with 12 bases in between. The germline CDR1 and CDR2 sequences are MDHEN and SYDVKM. The CDR3 region has the DNA TGTGCCAGCAGTTTCCACAGGGTCGGCACCATATATTTT. Translation gives CASSFHRVGTIYF. Looking up the rest from reference TRBV28 and TRBJ1-3 gives the full variable domain: DVKVTQSSRYLVKRTGEKVFLECVQDMDHENMFWYRQDPGLGLRLIYFSYDVKMKEKGDIPEGYSVSREKKERFSLILESASTNQTSMYLCASSFHRVGTIYFGEGSWLTVV.

The CDR3 sequence is CASSPRTGDSSGANVLTF. CDR3 bases: TGTGCCAGTAGTCCCCGGACAGGGGACAGCTCTGGGGCCAACGTCCTGACTTTC. The rearrangement links TRBV19 to TRBJ2-6; 9 bases map to TRBD1. Looked up from germline, CDR1 is LNHDA and CDR2 is SQIVND (reference sequence). Losses at the gene ends were 5 bases for V and 0 bases for J; bases not matched to a gene: 8. The CDR3 consists of 18 residues.

V gene TRBV3-1 (or the pseudogene TRBV3-2) combines with J gene TRBJ2-3, with TRBD1 matching over 7 bases. From germline, CDR1 is LGHDT and CDR2 YNNKEL (reference sequence). The ends lost 2 bases at V and 5 bases at J; junction bases unmatched: 10. The CDR3 has 16 residues. The chain's CDR3 is CASSQRETGWVDTQYF. Written as DNA, the CDR3 is TGTGCCAGCAGCCAAAGGGAGACAGGGTGGGTAGATACGCAGTATTTT.